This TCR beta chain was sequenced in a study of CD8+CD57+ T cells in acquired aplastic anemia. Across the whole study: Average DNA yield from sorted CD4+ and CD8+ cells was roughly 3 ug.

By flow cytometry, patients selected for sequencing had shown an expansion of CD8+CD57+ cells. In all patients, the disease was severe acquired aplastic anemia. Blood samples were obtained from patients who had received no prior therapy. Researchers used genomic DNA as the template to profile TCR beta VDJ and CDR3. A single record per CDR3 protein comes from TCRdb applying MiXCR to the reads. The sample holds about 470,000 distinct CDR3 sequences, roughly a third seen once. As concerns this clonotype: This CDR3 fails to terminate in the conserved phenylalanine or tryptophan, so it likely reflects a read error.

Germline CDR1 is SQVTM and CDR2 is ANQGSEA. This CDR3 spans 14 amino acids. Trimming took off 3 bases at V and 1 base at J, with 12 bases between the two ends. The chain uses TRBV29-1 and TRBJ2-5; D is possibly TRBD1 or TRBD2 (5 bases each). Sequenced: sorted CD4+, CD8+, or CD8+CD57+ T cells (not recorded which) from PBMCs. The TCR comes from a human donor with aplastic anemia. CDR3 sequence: CSVDLFGTQETQYN. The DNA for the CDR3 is TGCAGCGTTGATTTGTTCGGGACCCAAGAGACCCAGTACAAC.